Below are 2 T cell receptor beta chains sequenced from a single sample in a study of T cells in Graves' hyperthyroidism and ophthalmopathy. TCR beta CDR3 sequences were amplified from RNA transcripts. During a first-round RT-PCR of the TCR CDR3, the HTBI primer set was used. TCRdb passed the multiplex PCR reads through MiXCR, listing each CDR3 protein once. The data contain around 250,000 distinct CDR3 sequences, approximately 23% of them seen just once; the ten biggest clones take up roughly 35%. Material for sequencing was blood. These receptors were taken from a woman aged 40-49 years with Graves' ophthalmopathy.

This clonotype was recorded at least ten times. The V and J genes are TRBV7-2 and TRBJ2-2, with 8 positions matching TRBD2. The CDR3 has 15 amino acids. The V and J ends lost 5 bases and 5 bases, in that order; junction bases with no gene match: 7. The germline CDR1 and CDR2 sequences are SGHTA and FQGNSA. CDR3 DNA: TGTGCCAGCAGCGGAATAGCGGGACGGACCGGGGAGCTGTTTTTT. This sequence encodes CASSGIAGRTGELFF.

The rearrangement uses TRBV20-1 and TRBJ2-7; 11 bases line up with TRBD2. Per the germline V gene, CDR1 is DFQATT and CDR2 is SNEGSKA (reference sequence). CDR3 length: 16 amino acids. V dropped 0 bases and J dropped 4; count of bases not matched to a gene: 8. Here the CDR3 reads CSARDLAGGPRYEQYF. Written as DNA, the CDR3 is TGCAGTGCTAGAGATTTAGCGGGAGGGCCGCGGTACGAGCAGTACTTC.